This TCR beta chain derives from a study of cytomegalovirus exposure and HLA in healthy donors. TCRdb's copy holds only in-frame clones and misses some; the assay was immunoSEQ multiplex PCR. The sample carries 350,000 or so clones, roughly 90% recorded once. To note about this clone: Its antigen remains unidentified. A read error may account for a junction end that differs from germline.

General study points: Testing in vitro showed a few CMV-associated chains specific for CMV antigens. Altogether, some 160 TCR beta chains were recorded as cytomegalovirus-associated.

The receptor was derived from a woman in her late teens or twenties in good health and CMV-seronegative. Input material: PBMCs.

The DNA for the CDR3 is TGCGCCAGCAGCCAAGGGGGGGATCCCACATATACGCAGTATTTT. Its translation is CASSQGGDPTYTQYF. The chain has TRBV4-1 and TRBJ2-3, with D perhaps TRBD2 (6 bases). Germline loops: CDR1 MGHRA, CDR2 YSYEKL. The CDR3 consists of 15 residues.